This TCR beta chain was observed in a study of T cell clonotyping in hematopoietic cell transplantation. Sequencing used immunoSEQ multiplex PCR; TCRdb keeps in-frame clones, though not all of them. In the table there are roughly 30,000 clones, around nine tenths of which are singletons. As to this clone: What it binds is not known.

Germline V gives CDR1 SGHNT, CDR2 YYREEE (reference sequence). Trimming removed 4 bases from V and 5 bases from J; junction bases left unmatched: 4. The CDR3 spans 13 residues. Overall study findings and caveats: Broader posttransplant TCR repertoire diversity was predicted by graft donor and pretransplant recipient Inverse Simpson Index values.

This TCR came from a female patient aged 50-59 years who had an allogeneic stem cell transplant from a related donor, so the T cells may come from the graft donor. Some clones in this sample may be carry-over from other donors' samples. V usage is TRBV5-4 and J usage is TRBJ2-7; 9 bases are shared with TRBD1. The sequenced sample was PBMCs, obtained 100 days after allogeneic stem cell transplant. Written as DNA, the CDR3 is TGTGCCAGCAGCCTACAGGGGGCCAACGAGCAGTACTTC. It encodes CASSLQGANEQYF.